Each of the 2 T cell receptor beta chains below was sequenced from the same sample in a study of OX40 agonist ivuxolimab in advanced cancers. The protocol was immunoSEQ multiplex PCR, while the TCRdb copy is restricted to in-frame clones and leaves out a portion. This sample has tens of thousands of clones, with approximately 73% found just once. The input for sequencing was CD4+ or CD8+ T cells sorted from blood, taken in a trial of the OX40 agonist ivuxolimab. The source of these receptors is an adult with an advanced solid tumor such as melanoma, head and neck, liver or kidney cancer.

The chain links TRBV9 to TRBJ2-7, with a possible D match to TRBD1 (7 bases). The CDR3 length is 15 residues. Germline V lookup: CDR1 SGDLS, CDR2 YYNGEE. V gave up 0 bases and J gave up 1 base, with 11 bases separating them. Here the CDR3 DNA reads TGTGCCAGCAGCGTAGGGAGGGACAGATCCTACGAGCAGTACTTC. Its translation is CASSVGRDRSYEQYF.

This chain connects TRBV4-3 to TRBJ2-1; 11 bases are shared with TRBD2. V was clipped by 0 bases and J by 3 bases; unmatched bases: 1. The CDR3 has 16 residues. Germline CDR1 is LGHNA and CDR2 is YSLEER. CDR3 coding DNA: TGCGCCAGCAGCCAAGATGGGACTAGCGGCTACAATGAGCAGTTCTTC. Amino acid sequence: CASSQDGTSGYNEQFF.